Presented here are 22 T cell receptor beta chains from one specimen sequenced in a study of Graves' ophthalmopathy and Graves' hyperthyroidism. CDR3 regions of TCR beta were amplified from RNA transcripts. HTBI primers primed a first-round RT-PCR, and a second-round multiplex PCR followed. TCRdb reprocessed the multiplex PCR reads via MiXCR and lists one record per CDR3 protein. The profile shows just over 600,000 distinct CDR3 sequences, approximately 22% of them singletons. The specimen sequenced was peripheral blood. These receptors all come from a woman between 18 and 29 years old with stable Graves' hyperthyroidism. Some clones in this sample may be carry-over from other donors' samples.

This rearrangement joins TRBV27 to TRBJ1-5, with unresolved D. This CDR3 region has 13 residues. Germline-derived CDR1 and CDR2 are MNHEY and SMNVEV (reference sequence). Trimming stripped 0 bases from V and 6 bases from J, with 6 bases between. The CDR3 nucleotides are TGTGCCAGCAGTTTATCGATGGGTCAGCCCCAGCATTTT. It specifies CASSLSMGQPQHF.

This rearrangement joins TRBV10-3 to TRBJ1-1, with TRBD1 matching over 7 bases. Trimming at V came to 3 bases and at J to 0 bases, leaving 10 bases not matched to a gene. CDR3 length: 17 residues. Germline lookup yields CDR1 ENHRY and CDR2 SYGVKD. CDR3: CAISELRGQIMNTEAFF. CDR3 sequence (DNA): TGTGCCATCAGTGAACTAAGGGGACAGATCATGAACACTGAAGCTTTCTTT.

This clonotype has ten or more counts. The gene calls are TRBV6-5 and TRBJ2-4; D is possibly TRBD1 (5 bases). V lost 0 bases and J 6 bases, leaving 15 bases between the germline ends. The CDR3 length is 16 residues. Germline V gives CDR1 MNHEY, CDR2 SVGAGI. The CDR3 spells CASSYSATVWGNIQYF. CDR3 sequence (DNA): TGTGCCAGCAGTTACTCGGCGACAGTATGGGGAAACATTCAGTACTTC.

This clonotype has ten or more counts. V and J are TRBV12-3 or TRBV12-4 and TRBJ1-2, with 10 positions matching TRBD1. The CDR3 length is 14 residues. Germline trimming cut 4 bases from V and 8 bases from J; bases unmatched to any gene: 7. CDR3 region: CASSSDRGKRGYTF. In nucleotides, the CDR3 is TGTGCCAGCAGTTCGGACAGGGGGAAAAGAGGCTACACCTTC.

Ten or more counts support this clonotype. This chain connects TRBV20-1 to TRBJ2-7, with 11 bases identical to TRBD2. This CDR3 has 15 amino acids. CDR1 is DFQATT and CDR2 is SNEGSKA in the germline V gene (reference sequence). Germline trimming cut 0 bases from V and 5 bases from J; bases unmatched to any gene: 6. The CDR3 sequence: CSARDLTSGGDEQYF. CDR3 nucleotide sequence: TGCAGTGCTAGAGATCTTACTAGCGGGGGCGACGAGCAGTACTTC.

This clonotype was detected many times. The CDR3 loop is CASGLYAGVSSYEQYF. The CDR3, as DNA: TGTGCTAGTGGTTTATACGCGGGGGTAAGCTCCTACGAGCAGTACTTC. The chain carries TRBV12-5 and TRBJ2-7; 7 bases fit TRBD2. The CDR3 totals 16 residues. The V and J ends lost 3 bases and 0 bases, in that order; junction bases with no gene match: 8. The V gene's germline CDR1 is LGHNT and CDR2 FRNRAP.

The V and J genes are TRBV18 and TRBJ1-6, with 10 bases matching TRBD1. Germline trimming cut 2 bases from V and 9 bases from J; bases unmatched to any gene: 7. The CDR3 has 16 amino acids. Per germline, CDR1 KGHSH and CDR2 LQKENI. CDR3 nucleotides: TGTGCCAGCTCACCAAGCGGGGACAGGGGTAGTTCACCCCTCCACTTT. It encodes CASSPSGDRGSSPLHF.

This clonotype has just a few counts. The V and J genes are TRBV18 and TRBJ1-1; tentatively, D is TRBD1 (6 bases). There are 16 residues in the CDR3. The V gene's germline CDR1 is KGHSH and CDR2 LQKENI. V was pared by 3 bases and J by 0 bases, with 14 bases between. The CDR3 spells CASSPPGDKLNTEAFF. CDR3 DNA sequence: TGTGCCAGCTCACCGCCAGGGGACAAGTTGAACACTGAAGCTTTCTTT.

This clonotype was found many times. This sequence joins TRBV6-1 and TRBJ1-5; D possibly corresponds to TRBD1 (6 bases). This CDR3 has 15 residues. V gave up 5 bases and J gave up 0 bases, with 11 bases separating them. From germline, CDR1 is MNHNS and CDR2 SASEGT. CDR3 amino acids: CASSPRTDSNQPQHF. The DNA for the CDR3 is TGTGCCAGCAGTCCGAGGACAGATAGCAATCAGCCCCAGCATTTT.

The chain joins TRBV5-1 to TRBJ1-1, with 9 positions matching TRBD1. CDR1 is SGHRS, CDR2 YFSETQ, per germline. The junction had 11 bases not matched to a gene; V was cut back by 0 bases and J by 11 bases. This CDR3 has 15 amino acids. The CDR3 DNA sequence: TGCGCCAGCAGCTTGGCCACAGGGGGCGTCGGCTTGGCTTTCTTT. It is translated as CASSLATGGVGLAFF.

This clonotype was seen ten or more times. The rearrangement uses TRBV12-3 or TRBV12-4 and TRBJ1-2, with D possibly TRBD1 on 5 matching bases. This CDR3 is built from 13 residues. V shed 6 bases and J shed 5 bases, with 13 bases lying between them. The CDR3 loop reads CASSQRRQYGYTF. The CDR3 DNA sequence: TGTGCCAGCAGCCAACGTAGACAGTATGGCTACACCTTC.

This chain uses TRBV12-3 or TRBV12-4 with TRBJ2-5; 12 bases match TRBD2. The CDR3 extends over 15 amino acids. For the CDR3, the DNA is TGTGTCGGCAGTGCTAGCGGGGGGGCCGCGAAGACCCAGTACTTC. This sequence encodes CVGSASGGAAKTQYF.

This clonotype occurred many times. CDR3 in amino acids: CAWSAGMDQPQHF. CDR3 coding DNA: TGTGCCTGGAGTGCAGGGATGGATCAGCCCCAGCATTTT. The chain couples TRBV30 to TRBJ1-5; D possibly corresponds to TRBD1 (5 bases). CDR1 is GTSNPN, CDR2 SVGIG, per germline (reference sequence). V dropped 1 base and J dropped 5 bases, with 9 bases sitting between them. This CDR3 comprises 13 residues.

This clonotype was detected ten times or more. CDR3 bases: TGTGCCAGCACCTGGGGGGTTCAGCCCCAGCATTTT. Its protein product is CASTWGVQPQHF. V usage is TRBV6-6 and J usage is TRBJ1-5; a weak D match, TRBD1 (5 bases). V was cut by 7 bases and J by 6 bases, with 10 bases left in between. Germline V gene data show CDR1 as MNHNY and CDR2 as SVGAGI (reference sequence). The CDR3 consists of 12 residues.

The rearrangement uses TRBV29-1 and TRBJ1-1, with D perhaps TRBD1 (5 bases). V was clipped by 5 bases and J by 4 bases, with 11 bases between them. Germline CDR1 is SQVTM and CDR2 is ANQGSEA. This CDR3 region has 12 residues. The CDR3 nucleotides are TGCAGCGTTCATCAGGGTTCCACTGAAGCTTTCTTT. It translates to CSVHQGSTEAFF.

Notes on this clonotype: This clone may be a read error of a much larger clone one base away. The chain has TRBV6-1 and TRBJ1-1; 7 positions match TRBD1. This CDR3 is 13 amino acids long. Germline CDR1 is MNHNS and CDR2 is SASEGT. Here the CDR3 reads CASQGGGSAEACF. The DNA of the CDR3 is TGTGCCAGCCAGGGAGGGGGCTCGGCTGAAGCTTGCTTT.

There are many counts of this clonotype. The chain links TRBV9 to TRBJ1-5; D gene uncertain. There are 18 residues in the CDR3. V shed 4 bases and J shed 4 bases, with 24 bases lying between them. Germline V gives CDR1 SGDLS, CDR2 YYNGEE. The CDR3 DNA sequence: TGTGCCAGCAGCTTATCTGGGTTGGAGGGATTATCAAATCAGCCCCAGCATTTT. Protein sequence: CASSLSGLEGLSNQPQHF.

The sample holds many counts of this clonotype. This rearrangement joins TRBV28 to TRBJ1-2; D not resolved. The germline V gene encodes CDR1 MDHEN and CDR2 SYDVKM. There are 17 residues in the CDR3. V was pared by 8 bases and J by 3 bases, with 25 bases between. The CDR3 sequence is CASVWGGSPSRHYGYTF. The CDR3 DNA reads as TGTGCCAGCGTATGGGGAGGCAGCCCATCTCGCCACTATGGCTACACCTTC.

The CDR3 loop reads CATGREGEGTSGYTF. The CDR3 nucleotides read TGTGCCACCGGACGCGAGGGGGAGGGTACCAGTGGCTACACCTTC. J is TRBJ1-2 and V is TRBV28; D is perhaps TRBD1 (6 bases). V gave up 10 bases and J gave up 7 bases, with 25 bases separating them. This CDR3 contains 15 residues. Germline lookup yields CDR1 MDHEN and CDR2 SYDVKM.

This clonotype was seen at least ten times. The chain's CDR3 is CASSTSTDSYGYTF. The DNA for the CDR3 is TGTGCCAGTAGTACATCGACAGATTCCTATGGCTACACCTTC. The rearrangement links TRBV19 to TRBJ1-2; D may be TRBD1 (5 bases). This CDR3 has 14 amino acids. Germline V gene sequence: CDR1 LNHDA, CDR2 SQIVND (reference sequence). Between the trimmed V and J ends, which lost 4 bases and 4 bases, there was a span of 13 bases.

The chain has TRBV12-3 or TRBV12-4 and TRBJ1-3; weak D call: TRBD1 (5 bases). The ends were cut back, 6 bases at V and 6 bases at J, with 15 bases in the middle. This CDR3 spans 14 amino acids. CDR3 bases: TGTGCCAGCAGGCCGGCGGGGGGAGCAAACACCATATATTTT. Amino acid sequence: CASRPAGGANTIYF.

The chain employs TRBV12-3 or TRBV12-4 and TRBJ1-1, with D maybe TRBD1 (5 bases). The CDR3 is made up of 13 amino acids. The germline V and J ends were trimmed by 3 bases and 8 bases, with 13 bases remaining between them. The CDR3 DNA is TGTGCCAGCAGTTTCTACGCGGGGGGGGAAGCTTTCTTT. Translating it yields CASSFYAGGEAFF.